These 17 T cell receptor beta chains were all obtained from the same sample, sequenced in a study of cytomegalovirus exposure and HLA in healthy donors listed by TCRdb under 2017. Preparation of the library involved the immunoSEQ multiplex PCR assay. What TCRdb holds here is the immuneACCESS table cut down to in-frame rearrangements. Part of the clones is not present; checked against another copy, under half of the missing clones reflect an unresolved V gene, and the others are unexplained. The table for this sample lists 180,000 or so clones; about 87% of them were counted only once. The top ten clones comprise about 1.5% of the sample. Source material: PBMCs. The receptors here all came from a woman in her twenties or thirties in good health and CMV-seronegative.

CDR3 nucleotides: TGTGCCAGTAGTTTCGGGGAGTACAATGAGCAGTTCTTC. This encodes CASSFGEYNEQFF. The gene calls are TRBV19 and TRBJ2-1; D possibly corresponds to TRBD2 (5 bases). Trimming left V 5 bases short and J 4 bases short, with 9 bases between. The CDR3 totals 13 residues. CDR1 is LNHDA, CDR2 SQIVND, per germline (reference sequence).

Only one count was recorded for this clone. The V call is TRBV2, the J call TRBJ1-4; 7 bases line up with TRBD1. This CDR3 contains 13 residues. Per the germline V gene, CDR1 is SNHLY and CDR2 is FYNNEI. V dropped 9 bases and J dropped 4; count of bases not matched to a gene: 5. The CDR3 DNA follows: TGTGCCAGTTGGGACAGCTATAATGAAAAACTGTTTTTT. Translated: CASWDSYNEKLFF.

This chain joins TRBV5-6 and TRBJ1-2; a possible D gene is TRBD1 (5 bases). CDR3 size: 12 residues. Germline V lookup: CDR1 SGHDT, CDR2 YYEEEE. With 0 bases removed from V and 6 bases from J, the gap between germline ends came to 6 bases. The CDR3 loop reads CASSLGGDGYTF. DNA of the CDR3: TGTGCCAGCAGCTTGGGGGGGGATGGCTACACCTTC.

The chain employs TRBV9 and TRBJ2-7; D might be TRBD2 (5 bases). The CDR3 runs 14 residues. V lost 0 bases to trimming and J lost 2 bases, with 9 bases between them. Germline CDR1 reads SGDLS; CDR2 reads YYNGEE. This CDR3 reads CASSVEVGAYEQYF. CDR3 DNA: TGTGCCAGCAGCGTAGAGGTGGGAGCCTACGAGCAGTACTTC.

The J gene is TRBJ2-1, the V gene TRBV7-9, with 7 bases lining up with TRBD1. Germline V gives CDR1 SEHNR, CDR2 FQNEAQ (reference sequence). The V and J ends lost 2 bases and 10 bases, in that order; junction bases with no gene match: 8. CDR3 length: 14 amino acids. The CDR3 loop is CASSLKQGPGEQFF. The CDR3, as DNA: TGTGCCAGCAGCTTAAAACAGGGGCCAGGGGAGCAGTTCTTC.

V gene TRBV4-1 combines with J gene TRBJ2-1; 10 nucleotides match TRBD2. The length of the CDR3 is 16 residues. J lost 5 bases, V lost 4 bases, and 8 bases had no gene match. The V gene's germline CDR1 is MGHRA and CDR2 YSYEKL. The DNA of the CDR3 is TGCGCCAGCAGCCCAGGACTAGCGGACCGAAACAATGAGCAGTTCTTC. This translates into CASSPGLADRNNEQFF.

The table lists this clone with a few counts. The CDR3 DNA is TGCGCCAGCAAAAGCGACTCAGGGGATACGCAGTATTTT. Amino acid sequence: CASKSDSGDTQYF. The chain links TRBV5-1 to TRBJ2-3; D may be TRBD1 (5 bases). Germline V CDR1 and CDR2: SGHRS, YFSETQ. CDR3 size: 13 residues. V gave up 6 bases and J gave up 6 bases, with 14 bases separating them.

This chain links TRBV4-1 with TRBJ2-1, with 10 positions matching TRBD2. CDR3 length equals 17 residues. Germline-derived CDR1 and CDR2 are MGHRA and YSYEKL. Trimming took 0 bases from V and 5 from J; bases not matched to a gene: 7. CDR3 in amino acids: CASSQDFSGGPNNEQFF. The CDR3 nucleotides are TGCGCCAGCAGCCAAGATTTTAGCGGGGGGCCCAACAATGAGCAGTTCTTC.

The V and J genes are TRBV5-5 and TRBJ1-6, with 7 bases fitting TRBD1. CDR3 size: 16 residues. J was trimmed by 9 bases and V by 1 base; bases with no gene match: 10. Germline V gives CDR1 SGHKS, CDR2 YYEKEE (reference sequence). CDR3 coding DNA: TGTGCCAGCAGCTTGCGGCATCCCGAGGGGGCTTCACCCCTCCACTTT. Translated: CASSLRHPEGASPLHF.

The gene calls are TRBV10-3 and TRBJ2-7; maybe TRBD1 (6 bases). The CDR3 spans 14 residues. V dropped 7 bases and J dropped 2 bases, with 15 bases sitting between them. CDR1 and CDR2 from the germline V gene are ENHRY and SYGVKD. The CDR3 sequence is CAIMGHEPPYEQYF. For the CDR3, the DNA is TGTGCCATCATGGGACACGAGCCCCCCTACGAGCAGTACTTC.

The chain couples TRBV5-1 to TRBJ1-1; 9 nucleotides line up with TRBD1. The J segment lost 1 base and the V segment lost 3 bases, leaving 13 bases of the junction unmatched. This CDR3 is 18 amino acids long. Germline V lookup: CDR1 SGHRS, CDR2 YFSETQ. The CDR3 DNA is TGCGCCAGCAGCTCCCCCGCGGGGTCGGGACAGGGGAACACTGAAGCTTTCTTT. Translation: CASSSPAGSGQGNTEAFF. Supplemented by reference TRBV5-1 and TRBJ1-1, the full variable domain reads KAGVTQTPRYLIKTRGQQVTLSCSPISGHRSVSWYQQTPGQGLQFLFEYFSETQRNKGNFPGRFSGRQFSNSRSEMNVSTLELGDSALYLCASSSPAGSGQGNTEAFFGQGTRLTVV.

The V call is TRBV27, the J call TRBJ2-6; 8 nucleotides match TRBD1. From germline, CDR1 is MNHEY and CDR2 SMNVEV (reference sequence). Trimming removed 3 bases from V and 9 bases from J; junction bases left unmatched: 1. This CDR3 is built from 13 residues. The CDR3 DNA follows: TGTGCCAGCAGTTTCGGGACAGGCAACGTCCTGACTTTC. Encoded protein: CASSFGTGNVLTF.

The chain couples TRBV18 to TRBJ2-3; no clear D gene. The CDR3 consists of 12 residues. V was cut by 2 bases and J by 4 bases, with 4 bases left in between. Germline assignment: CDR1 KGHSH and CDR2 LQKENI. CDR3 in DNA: TGTGCCAGCTCACCAGAGGCAGATACGCAGTATTTT. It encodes CASSPEADTQYF.

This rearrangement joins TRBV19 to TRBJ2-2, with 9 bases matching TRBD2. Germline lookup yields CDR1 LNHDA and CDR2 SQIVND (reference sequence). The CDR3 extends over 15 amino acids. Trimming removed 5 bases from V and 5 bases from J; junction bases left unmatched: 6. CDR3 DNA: TGTGCCAGTAGTGACCTAGCGGGGCGGACCGGGGAGCTGTTTTTT. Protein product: CASSDLAGRTGELFF.

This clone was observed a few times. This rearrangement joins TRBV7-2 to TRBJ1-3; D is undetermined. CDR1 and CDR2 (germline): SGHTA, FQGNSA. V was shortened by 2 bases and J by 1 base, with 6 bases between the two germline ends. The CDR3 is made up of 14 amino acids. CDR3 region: CASSLTQSGNTIYF. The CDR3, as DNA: TGTGCCAGCAGCTTAACCCAGTCTGGAAACACCATATATTTT.

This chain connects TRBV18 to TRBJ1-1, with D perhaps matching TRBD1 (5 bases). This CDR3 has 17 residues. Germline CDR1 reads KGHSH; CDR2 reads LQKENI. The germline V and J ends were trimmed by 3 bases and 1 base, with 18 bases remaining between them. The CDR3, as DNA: TGTGCCAGCTCACCTACGCAGGGCCGAAGTCCGAACACTGAAGCTTTCTTT. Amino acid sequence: CASSPTQGRSPNTEAFF.

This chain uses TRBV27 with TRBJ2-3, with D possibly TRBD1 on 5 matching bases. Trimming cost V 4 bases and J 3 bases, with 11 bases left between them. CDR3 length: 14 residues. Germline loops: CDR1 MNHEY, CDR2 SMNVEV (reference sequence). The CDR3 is CASSSLGATDTQYF. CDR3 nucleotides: TGTGCCAGCAGTTCGTTAGGGGCAACAGATACGCAGTATTTT.